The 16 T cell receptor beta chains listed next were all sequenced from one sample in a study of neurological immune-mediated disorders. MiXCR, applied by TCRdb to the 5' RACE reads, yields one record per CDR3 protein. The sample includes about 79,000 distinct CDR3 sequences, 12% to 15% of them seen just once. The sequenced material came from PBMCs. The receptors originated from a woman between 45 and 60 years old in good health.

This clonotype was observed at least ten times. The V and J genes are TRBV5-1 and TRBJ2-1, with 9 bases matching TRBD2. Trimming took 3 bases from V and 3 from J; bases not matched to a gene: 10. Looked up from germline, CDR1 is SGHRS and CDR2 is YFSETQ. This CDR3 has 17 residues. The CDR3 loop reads CASSSQRLADLYNEQFF. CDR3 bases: TGCGCCAGCAGCTCCCAAAGACTAGCGGACCTCTACAATGAGCAGTTCTTC.

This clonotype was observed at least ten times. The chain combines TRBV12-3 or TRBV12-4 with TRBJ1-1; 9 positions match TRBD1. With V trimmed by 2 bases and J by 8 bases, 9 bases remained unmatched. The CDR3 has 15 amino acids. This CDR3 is CASSLWDRVQGEAFF. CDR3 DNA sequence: TGTGCCAGCAGTTTATGGGACAGGGTACAGGGGGAAGCTTTCTTT.

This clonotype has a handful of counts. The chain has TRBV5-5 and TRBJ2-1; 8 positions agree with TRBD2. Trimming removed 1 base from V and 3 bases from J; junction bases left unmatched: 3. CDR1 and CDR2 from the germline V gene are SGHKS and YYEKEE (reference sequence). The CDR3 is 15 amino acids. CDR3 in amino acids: CASSLWTSNYNEQFF. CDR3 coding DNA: TGTGCCAGCAGCTTGTGGACTAGCAACTACAATGAGCAGTTCTTC. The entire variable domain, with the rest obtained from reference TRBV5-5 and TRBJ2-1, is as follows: DAGVTQSPTHLIKTRGQQVTLRCSPISGHKSVSWYQQVLGQGPQFIFQYYEKEERGRGNFPDRFSARQFPNYSSELNVNALLLGDSALYLCASSLWTSNYNEQFFGPGTRLTVL.

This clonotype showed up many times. CDR3 residues: CASSYSRDSKNIQYF. The DNA of the CDR3 is TGTGCCAGCAGTTACTCGAGGGACAGCAAAAACATTCAGTACTTC. The chain links TRBV6-2 or TRBV6-3 to TRBJ2-4; 7 bases are a match to TRBD1. Germline V gives CDR1 MNHEY, CDR2 SVGEGT. This CDR3 comprises 15 residues. V dropped 0 bases and J dropped 3; count of bases not matched to a gene: 2.

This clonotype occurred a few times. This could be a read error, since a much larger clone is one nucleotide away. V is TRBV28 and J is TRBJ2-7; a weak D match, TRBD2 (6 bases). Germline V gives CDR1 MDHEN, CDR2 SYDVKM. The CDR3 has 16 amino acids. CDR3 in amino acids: CTSSLHGPPGVYEQYF. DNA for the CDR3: TGTACCAGCAGTTTACACGGACCTCCGGGGGTATACGAGCAGTACTTC.

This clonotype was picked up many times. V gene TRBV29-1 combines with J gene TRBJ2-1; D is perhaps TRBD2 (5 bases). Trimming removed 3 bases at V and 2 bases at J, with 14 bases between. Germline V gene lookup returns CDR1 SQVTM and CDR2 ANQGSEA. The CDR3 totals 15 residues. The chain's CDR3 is CSVDGLRGPYNEQFF. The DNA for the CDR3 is TGCAGCGTTGACGGGCTGAGAGGGCCCTACAATGAGCAGTTCTTC.

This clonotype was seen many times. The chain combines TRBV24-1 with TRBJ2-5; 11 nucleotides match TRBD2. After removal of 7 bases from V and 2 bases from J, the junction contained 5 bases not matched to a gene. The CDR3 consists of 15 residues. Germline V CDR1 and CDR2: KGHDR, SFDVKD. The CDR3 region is CATRGGLADQETQYF. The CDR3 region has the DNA TGTGCCACCAGGGGGGGACTAGCGGATCAAGAGACCCAGTACTTC.

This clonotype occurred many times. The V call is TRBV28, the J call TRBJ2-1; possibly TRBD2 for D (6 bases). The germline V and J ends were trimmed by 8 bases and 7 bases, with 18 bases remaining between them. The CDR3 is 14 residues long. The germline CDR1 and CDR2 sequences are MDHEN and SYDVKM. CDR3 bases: TGTGCCAGCGCCAACAATGGGGGGTGGAATGAGCAGTTCTTC. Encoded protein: CASANNGGWNEQFF.

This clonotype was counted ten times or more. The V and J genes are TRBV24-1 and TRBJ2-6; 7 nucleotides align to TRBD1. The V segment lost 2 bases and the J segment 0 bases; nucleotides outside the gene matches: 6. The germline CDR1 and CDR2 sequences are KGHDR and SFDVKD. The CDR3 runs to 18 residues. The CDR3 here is CATSDSGTALSGANVLTF. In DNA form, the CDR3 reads TGTGCCACCAGTGATTCGGGGACAGCACTCTCTGGGGCCAACGTCCTGACTTTC.

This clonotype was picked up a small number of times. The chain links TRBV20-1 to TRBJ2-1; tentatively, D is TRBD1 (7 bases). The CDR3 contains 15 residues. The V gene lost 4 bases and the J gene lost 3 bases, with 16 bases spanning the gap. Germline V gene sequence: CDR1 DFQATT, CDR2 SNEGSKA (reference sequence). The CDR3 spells CSAKLRGAGYNEQFF. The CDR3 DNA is TGCAGTGCTAAGCTCAGGGGGGCTGGCTACAATGAGCAGTTCTTC.

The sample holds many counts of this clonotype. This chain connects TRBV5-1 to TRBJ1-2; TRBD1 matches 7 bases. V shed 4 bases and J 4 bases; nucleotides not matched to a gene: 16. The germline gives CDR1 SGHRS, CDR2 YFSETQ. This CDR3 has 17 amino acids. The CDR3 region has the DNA TGCGCCAGCAGCGACTCGTTTGGGACAGCCGGGGGCTATGGCTACACCTTC. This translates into CASSDSFGTAGGYGYTF.

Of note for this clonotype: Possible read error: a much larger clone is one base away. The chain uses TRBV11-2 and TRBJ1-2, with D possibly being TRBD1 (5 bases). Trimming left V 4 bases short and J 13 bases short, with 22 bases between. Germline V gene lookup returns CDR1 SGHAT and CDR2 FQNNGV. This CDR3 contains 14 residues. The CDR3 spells CASSSTPIPRDGTF. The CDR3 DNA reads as TGTGCCAGCAGCTCCACCCCAATTCCTCGGGACGGCACCTTC.

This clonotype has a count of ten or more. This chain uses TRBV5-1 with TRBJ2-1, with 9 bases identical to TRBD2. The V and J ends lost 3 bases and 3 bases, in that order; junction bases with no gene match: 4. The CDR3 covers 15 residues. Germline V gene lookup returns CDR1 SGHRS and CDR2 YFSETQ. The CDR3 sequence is CASSSIAGDYNEQFF. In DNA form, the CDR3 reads TGCGCCAGCAGCTCTATAGCGGGGGACTACAATGAGCAGTTCTTC.

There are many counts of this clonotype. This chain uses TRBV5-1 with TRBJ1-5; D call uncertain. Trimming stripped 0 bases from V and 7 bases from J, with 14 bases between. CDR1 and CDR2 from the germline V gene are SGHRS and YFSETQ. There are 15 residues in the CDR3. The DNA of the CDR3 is TGCGCCAGCAGCTTGGCCGGTTATGGCGGGCAGCCCCAGCATTTT. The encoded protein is CASSLAGYGGQPQHF.

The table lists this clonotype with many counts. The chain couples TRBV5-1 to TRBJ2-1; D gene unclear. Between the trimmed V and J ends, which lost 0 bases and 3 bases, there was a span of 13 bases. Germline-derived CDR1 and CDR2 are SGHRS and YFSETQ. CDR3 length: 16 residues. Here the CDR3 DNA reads TGCGCCAGCAGCTTGGCCGGGCAGGATGTCTACAATGAGCAGTTCTTC. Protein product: CASSLAGQDVYNEQFF.

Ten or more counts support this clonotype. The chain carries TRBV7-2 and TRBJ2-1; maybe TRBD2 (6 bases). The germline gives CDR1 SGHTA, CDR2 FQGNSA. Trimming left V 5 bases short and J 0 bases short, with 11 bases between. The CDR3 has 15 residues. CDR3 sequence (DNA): TGTGCCAGCAGCGGGGGGACTCGCTCCTACAATGAGCAGTTCTTC. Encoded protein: CASSGGTRSYNEQFF.